A single sample is the source of the 31 T cell receptor beta chains below, sequenced in a study of T cells in women clearing cervical HPV infection. Measured with immunoSEQ multiplex PCR; TCRdb has only the in-frame clones, and not every one. The sample has 40,000 to 55,000 clones. The sample comprised blood buffy coat. The receptors stem from a woman between 18 and 69 years old with a cervical HPV16 infection that either progressed to CIN3+ or cleared (not recorded which).

CDR3 DNA, as far as it was read: TGTGCCAGCAGCCGAAGACTAGCGGGGGGGCCGGATACG. Translated: CASSRRLAGGPDT. The whole CDR3 sequence reads CASSRRLAGGPDTQYF. The chain recombines TRBV27 with TRBJ2-3; the match to TRBD2 covers 14 bases. The read stops 3 residues short of the end of the CDR3; the missing end is completed from the germline J gene. Germline V CDR1 and CDR2: MNHEY, SMNVEV (reference sequence). J lost 6 bases, V lost 6 bases, and 8 bases had no gene match. This CDR3 region has 16 residues.

To note about this clone: The read ends 3 residues early relative to the CDR3; the germline J gene fills the gap. The chain uses TRBV12-3 or TRBV12-4 and TRBJ2-3, with a weak D call TRBD1 (6 bases). Deletions cut 3 bases from V and 0 bases from J, with 10 bases between. CDR3 length equals 15 residues. Here the CDR3 reads CASSFRTVSTDTQYF. The CDR3 bases that were read are TGTGCCAGCAGTTTTCGGACAGTCAGCACAGATACG.

The CDR3 protein is CASSTRQGPGNEQYF. The CDR3 DNA, read in part, is TGTGCCAGCAGCACACGACAGGGGCCGGGTAACGAG. The rearrangement uses TRBV4-2 and TRBJ2-7; 8 positions match TRBD1. The read halts 3 residues ahead of the CDR3 end, with the missing end drawn from the germline J gene. J gave up 5 bases and V 5 bases, and 11 bases lay outside the gene matches. The CDR3 has 15 residues. Germline V gene data show CDR1 as LGHNA and CDR2 as YNFKEQ.

As concerns this clone: The read ends 3 residues before the CDR3 terminus; that terminus is restored from the germline J gene. The gene calls are TRBV4-2 and TRBJ2-3; TRBD2 matches 10 bases. The germline gives CDR1 LGHNA, CDR2 YNFKEQ. With 3 bases clipped from V and 4 bases from J, the junction kept 7 bases outside the gene matches. The CDR3 spans 16 residues. The CDR3: CASSQGASGGADTQYF. The CDR3 DNA, read in part, is TGTGCCAGCAGCCAGGGGGCTAGCGGGGGAGCAGATACG.

CDR3 bases read: TGTGCCAGCTCACCTGCGCGGGACAGGGGGCTTTATGGT. Translated: CASSPARDRGLYG. The whole CDR3 is CASSPARDRGLYGQYF. The rearrangement joins TRBV18 to TRBJ2-4, with 12 nucleotides matching TRBD1. The read is 3 residues too short to cover the CDR3 end, so that end is filled in from the germline J gene. Germline V gene lookup returns CDR1 KGHSH and CDR2 LQKENI. This CDR3 is 16 amino acids long.

Remarks on this clone: The read finishes 3 residues shy of the CDR3 end, and the germline J gene is used to complete it. The chain links TRBV7-6 to TRBJ1-4, with D perhaps matching TRBD1 (5 bases). Germline CDR1 SGHVS, CDR2 FNYEAQ. The CDR3 spans 16 residues. Trimming stripped 5 bases from V and 8 bases from J, with 21 bases between. The CDR3 bases that were read are TGTGCCAGCAGCGATAAGCAGGGACTGGTTGGAGAAAAA. Translation gives CASSDKQGLVGEK. The full CDR3 protein is CASSDKQGLVGEKLFF.

Comments on this clone: Coverage ceases 3 residues before the CDR3 finishes, and the germline J gene fills in the end. The J gene is TRBJ2-1, the V gene TRBV2; possibly TRBD1 for D (5 bases). Germline lookup yields CDR1 SNHLY and CDR2 FYNNEI. Trimming removed 6 bases at V and 8 bases at J, with 11 bases between. CDR3 length: 12 residues. This chain's CDR3 is CASSQGTYEQFF. The part of the CDR3 DNA that was read is TGTGCCAGCAGCCAGGGTACCTATGAG.

A word on this clone: The sequenced fragment ends 3 residues before the CDR3 boundary, so the rest is inferred from the germline J gene. V usage is TRBV10-3 and J usage is TRBJ2-7, with D possibly TRBD1 on 5 matching bases. V was clipped by 8 bases and J by 0 bases, with 17 bases between them. The CDR3 is 15 residues long. Per germline, CDR1 ENHRY and CDR2 SYGVKD. The part of the CDR3 DNA that was read is TGTGCCATCTCCCCAGGGATGGTGGACTCCTACGAG. The encoded protein is CAISPGMVDSYE. The CDR3, in full, reads CAISPGMVDSYEQYF.

Remarks on this clone: The CDR3 extends 3 residues past the end of the read, so its final part is completed from the germline J gene. The rearrangement uses TRBV5-6 and TRBJ2-3, with 12 bases aligning to TRBD2. This CDR3 comprises 15 residues. With V trimmed by 2 bases and J by 5 bases, 3 bases remained unmatched. Germline-derived CDR1 and CDR2 are SGHDT and YYEEEE. CDR3 sequence: CASSFGTSGLDTQYF. CDR3 bases read: TGTGCCAGCAGCTTCGGGACTAGCGGGTTAGATACG.

With regard to this clone: The read gets to within 3 residues of the CDR3 end, and the germline J gene fills in the rest. The rearrangement joins TRBV2 to TRBJ1-1, with TRBD1 as a possible D gene (6 bases). The CDR3 has 13 amino acids. Germline loops: CDR1 SNHLY, CDR2 FYNNEI. CDR3 DNA (partial): TGTGCCAGCACTAAACCAGTCCAGGGGGAA. Protein product: CASTKPVQGE. The CDR3 in its entirety is CASTKPVQGEAFF.

Regarding this clone: The read terminates 3 residues before the CDR3 end, so the remaining end is supplied by the germline J gene. This chain connects TRBV28 to TRBJ2-7, with D uncertain. The CDR3 has 14 residues. Trimming took 7 bases from V and 0 from J, leaving 13 bases between them. The germline gives CDR1 MDHEN, CDR2 SYDVKM. The CDR3 bases that were read are TGTGCCAGCAAAGGTGGCGGTTCCTCCTACGAG. Amino acid sequence: CASKGGGSSYE. The entire CDR3 protein is CASKGGGSSYEQYF.

To note about this clone: The observed sequence ends 3 residues before the CDR3 terminus, with the missing tail filled in from the germline J gene. Other DNA sequences from this sample encode an identical CDR3 as well. This chain links TRBV5-1 with TRBJ2-1; D gene unclear. Per the germline V gene, CDR1 is SGHRS and CDR2 is YFSETQ. This CDR3 has 13 amino acids. V was pared by 1 base and J by 7 bases, with 9 bases between. The CDR3 bases that were read are TGCGCCAGCAGCTTGTCTTCCGGGAATGAG. It is translated as CASSLSSGNE. The complete CDR3 sequence is CASSLSSGNEQFF.

As regards this clone: The read ends 3 residues before the CDR3 terminus; that terminus is restored from the germline J gene. This chain connects TRBV30 to TRBJ2-3; 8 nucleotides align to TRBD1. The CDR3 is 13 amino acids. The germline V gene encodes CDR1 GTSNPN and CDR2 SVGIG (reference sequence). CDR3 residues: CAWNTGGDQPQYF. The DNA read from the CDR3 is TGTGCCTGGAATACAGGGGGAGACCAGCCG. The full variable domain, rest sourced from reference TRBV30 and TRBJ2-3, is SQTIHQWPATLVQPVGSPLSLECTVEGTSNPNLYWYRQAAGRGLQLLFYSVGIGQISSEVPQNLSASRPQDRQFILSSKKLLLSDSGFYLCAWNTGGDQPQYFGPGTRLTVL.

Comments on this clone: The CDR3 end lies 3 residues beyond the end of the read and is filled in from the germline J gene. The V call is TRBV11-2, the J call TRBJ1-2; weak D call: TRBD1 (5 bases). Germline CDR1 and CDR2: SGHAT and FQNNGV. With 2 bases removed from V and 7 bases from J, the gap between germline ends came to 11 bases. The CDR3 runs 13 residues. CDR3 sequence: CASSLRPGLGYTF. The DNA read from the CDR3 is TGTGCCAGCAGCTTAAGGCCAGGGCTTGGC.

On this clone: The CDR3 is cut off 3 residues early in the read; its end comes from the germline J gene. V is TRBV6-4 and J is TRBJ2-2, with 8 bases lining up with TRBD2. This CDR3 has 16 residues. CDR1 is MRHNA and CDR2 is SNTAGT in the germline V gene. With 7 bases clipped from V and 1 base from J, the junction kept 8 bases outside the gene matches. CDR3 DNA, as far as it was read: TGTGCCAGCACCGAACGCGCGGGGGGGAACACCGGGGAG. It encodes CASTERAGGNTGE. The whole CDR3 sequence reads CASTERAGGNTGELFF.

With regard to this clone: The read ends 3 residues before the CDR3 terminus; that terminus is restored from the germline J gene. This chain uses TRBV19 with TRBJ1-5; 8 positions match TRBD1. The junction had 9 bases not matched to a gene; V was cut back by 5 bases and J by 6 bases. The CDR3 has 15 amino acids. CDR1 is LNHDA, CDR2 SQIVND, per germline (reference sequence). The CDR3 protein is CASSGGQGDSQPQHF. CDR3 DNA (partial): TGTGCCAGTAGTGGAGGACAGGGTGACAGTCAGCCC.

As concerns this clone: The sequenced fragment ends 3 residues before the CDR3 boundary, so the rest is inferred from the germline J gene. The chain links TRBV7-9 to TRBJ1-2; the D gene is possibly TRBD1 (5 bases). The CDR3 is 14 residues long. The germline CDR1 and CDR2 sequences are SEHNR and FQNEAQ (reference sequence). Incomplete CDR3 DNA: TGTGCCAGCGGGACTAGCGGGGGATACAATGAC. This translates into CASGTSGGYND. The complete CDR3 sequence is CASGTSGGYNDYTF.

Turning to this clone: The missing CDR3 end, 3 residues past where the read stops, is filled in from the germline J gene. The V gene is TRBV18, the J gene TRBJ2-7, with 8 bases that match TRBD1. The CDR3 consists of 14 residues. Germline CDR1 KGHSH, CDR2 LQKENI. V gave up 3 bases and J gave up 6 bases; unmatched junction bases: 7. The covered CDR3 bases are TGTGCCAGCTCACCCCGGGACAGGTATAGCGAG. Protein: CASSPRDRYSE. The full CDR3 is CASSPRDRYSEQYF.

About this clone: The CDR3 end falls 3 residues outside the read, so it is completed with the germline J gene. This chain links TRBV2 with TRBJ2-1, with 7 bases fitting TRBD1. J gave up 1 base and V 5 bases, and 8 bases lay outside the gene matches. The CDR3 length is 16 residues. Germline loops: CDR1 SNHLY, CDR2 FYNNEI. CDR3 residues: CASSTRTGRSYNEQFF. Incomplete CDR3 DNA: TGTGCCAGCAGTACCAGGACAGGACGGTCCTACAATGAG.

As for this clone: The read ends 3 residues early relative to the CDR3; the germline J gene fills the gap. The chain links TRBV19 to TRBJ2-2; tentative D call: TRBD2 (6 bases). CDR3 length equals 16 residues. Germline V lookup: CDR1 LNHDA, CDR2 SQIVND (reference sequence). The DNA read from the CDR3 is TGTGCCAGTAGTATGCCGGGGGTAGCAACTAATGAAAAG. This sequence encodes CASSMPGVATNEK. The entire CDR3 is CASSMPGVATNEKLFF. Variable domain in full (rest from reference TRBV19 and TRBJ2-2): DGGITQSPKYLFRKEGQNVTLSCEQNLNHDAMYWYRQDPGQGLRLIYYSQIVNDFQKGDIAEGYSVSREKKESFPLTVTSAQKNPTAFYLCASSMPGVATNEKLFFGEGSRLTVL.

Worth noting for this clone: With the read ending 3 residues before the CDR3 end, the germline J gene is used to fill in that end. The V and J genes are TRBV2 and TRBJ1-2; no firm D call. Germline lookup yields CDR1 SNHLY and CDR2 FYNNEI. This CDR3 has 14 residues. Deletions cut 5 bases from V and 3 bases from J, with 13 bases between. The sequenced part of the CDR3 DNA is TGTGCCAGCAGTCCCCAGACACGATACTATGGC. Translation gives CASSPQTRYYG. The whole CDR3 reads CASSPQTRYYGYTF.

Concerning this clone: Sequencing ends 3 residues short of the CDR3 end; the germline J gene provides the rest. J is TRBJ1-2 and V is TRBV18; possibly TRBD1 for D (5 bases). The CDR3 is 17 residues long. Germline V CDR1 and CDR2: KGHSH, LQKENI. The CDR3 sequence is CASSNNGGINLYNDYTF. Partial CDR3 DNA: TGTGCCAGCTCGAATAACGGGGGGATCAATCTCTACAATGAC.

Turning to this clone: The read halts 3 residues ahead of the CDR3 end, with the missing end drawn from the germline J gene. The chain uses TRBV7-9 and TRBJ1-4; D is uncertain. CDR3 length: 14 residues. The V and J ends lost 7 bases and 7 bases respectively, with 16 bases between them. CDR1 SEHNR and CDR2 FQNEAQ come from the germline V gene (reference sequence). The DNA read from the CDR3 is TGTGCCAGCAAGGCGTATGGAACGGGTGAAAAA. Amino acids: CASKAYGTGEK. The whole CDR3 reads CASKAYGTGEKLFF.

Of note for this clone: From the germline J gene comes the end of the CDR3, since the read stops 3 residues before it. This chain uses TRBV12-3 or TRBV12-4 with TRBJ2-1, with 10 bases aligning to TRBD2. V shed 6 bases, J shed 7 bases, and the junction held 9 bases outside the gene matches. This CDR3 region has 15 residues. The CDR3 loop is CASREPGLAKNEQFF. The CDR3 bases that were read are TGTGCCAGCAGGGAACCGGGACTAGCGAAAAATGAG.

Of note for this clone: The missing CDR3 end, 3 residues past where the read stops, is filled in from the germline J gene. The V call is TRBV5-6, the J call TRBJ2-2, with D unclear. The CDR3 sequence is 15 residues long. From germline, CDR1 is SGHDT and CDR2 YYEEEE. The CDR3 protein is CASSRTGATNEKLFF. CDR3 DNA (partial): TGTGCCAGCAGCCGCACCGGTGCAACTAATGAAAAG.

Remarks on this clone: Read coverage stops 3 residues before the CDR3 terminus; the germline J gene supplies the remainder. The V gene is TRBV7-8, the J gene TRBJ1-5; D possibly corresponds to TRBD1 (6 bases). Germline CDR1 is SGHVS and CDR2 is FQNEAQ. This CDR3 is 14 amino acids long. Trimming shortened V by 1 base and J by 4 bases, and 8 bases separated the two germline ends. CDR3 in amino acids: CASSLGGTNQPQHF. CDR3 bases read: TGTGCCAGCAGCTTAGGAGGGACAAATCAGCCC.

Comments on this clone: Read coverage stops 3 residues before the CDR3 terminus; the germline J gene supplies the remainder. V is TRBV6-1 and J is TRBJ2-2; 8 positions match TRBD2. This CDR3 region has 17 residues. Germline lookup yields CDR1 MNHNS and CDR2 SASEGT. The V gene end was trimmed by 2 bases and the J gene end by 6 bases; junction bases not matched to a gene: 11. The CDR3 spells CASSEISGGFWAGELFF. Incomplete CDR3 DNA: TGTGCCAGCAGTGAAATAAGCGGGGGTTTTTGGGCCGGGGAG.

As concerns this clone: The observed sequence ends 3 residues before the CDR3 terminus, with the missing tail filled in from the germline J gene. The chain recombines TRBV2 with TRBJ2-5; 7 bases agree with TRBD2. J was trimmed by 2 bases and V by 6 bases; bases with no gene match: 6. The CDR3 is 14 residues long. Germline V gene lookup returns CDR1 SNHLY and CDR2 FYNNEI. Partial CDR3 DNA: TGTGCCAGCAGCCCCTGGGGGGGACAAGAGACC. Protein product: CASSPWGGQET. The full-length CDR3 reads as CASSPWGGQETQYF.

In regard to this clone: The read is 3 residues too short to cover the CDR3 end, so that end is filled in from the germline J gene. The chain joins TRBV5-1 to TRBJ2-5, with D perhaps matching TRBD2 (5 bases). This CDR3 region has 16 residues. CDR1 and CDR2 from the germline V gene are SGHRS and YFSETQ. CDR3 bases read: TGCGCCAGCAGCTTGGAGTTGCGGGCCTACACAGATACC. Translation gives CASSLELRAYTDT. The CDR3, in full, reads CASSLELRAYTDTQYF. The whole variable domain, filled in from reference TRBV5-1 and TRBJ2-5, reads KAGVTQTPRYLIKTRGQQVTLSCSPISGHRSVSWYQQTPGQGLQFLFEYFSETQRNKGNFPGRFSGRQFSNSRSEMNVSTLELGDSALYLCASSLELRAYTDTQYFGPGTRLLVL.

On this clone: With the read ending 3 residues before the CDR3 end, the germline J gene is used to fill in that end. This chain links TRBV28 with TRBJ2-3, with TRBD2 matching over 7 bases. Germline assignment: CDR1 MDHEN and CDR2 SYDVKM. The trim removed 8 bases at V and 1 base at J, leaving 3 bases unmatched. The CDR3 covers 13 residues. The CDR3 loop reads CASHAGGTDTQYF. Partial CDR3 DNA: TGTGCCAGCCATGCGGGGGGCACAGATACG.

With regard to this clone: The sequence runs out 3 residues before the end of the CDR3; the remainder is reconstructed from the germline J gene. The V gene is TRBV7-6, the J gene TRBJ1-6; TRBD1 might be the D (6 bases). Germline lookup yields CDR1 SGHVS and CDR2 FNYEAQ. V lost 2 bases and J 7 bases, leaving 12 bases between the germline ends. This CDR3 spans 15 amino acids. The CDR3: CASSLSRTENSPLHF. The part of the CDR3 DNA that was read is TGTGCCAGCAGCTTATCTCGGACAGAAAATTCACCC.